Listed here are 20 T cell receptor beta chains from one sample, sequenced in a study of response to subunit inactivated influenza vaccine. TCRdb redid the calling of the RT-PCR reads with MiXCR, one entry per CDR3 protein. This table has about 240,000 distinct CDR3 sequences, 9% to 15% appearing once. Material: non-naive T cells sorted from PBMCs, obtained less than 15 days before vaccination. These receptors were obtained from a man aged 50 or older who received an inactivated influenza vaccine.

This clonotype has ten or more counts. The CDR3 loop is CASRSTLGPNYGYTF. Here the CDR3 DNA reads TGTGCCAGCAGATCCACCTTAGGACCTAACTATGGCTACACCTTC. The chain has TRBV6-2 or TRBV6-3 and TRBJ1-2; no clear D. The CDR3 sequence is 15 residues long. In germline, CDR1 is MNHEY, CDR2 SVGEGT. Trimming removed 6 bases at V and 0 bases at J, with 14 bases between.

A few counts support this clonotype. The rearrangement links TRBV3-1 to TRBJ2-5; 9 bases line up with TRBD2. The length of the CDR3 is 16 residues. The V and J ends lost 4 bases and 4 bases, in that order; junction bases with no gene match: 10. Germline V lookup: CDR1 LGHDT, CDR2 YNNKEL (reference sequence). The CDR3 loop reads CASSRIGSGSRETQYF. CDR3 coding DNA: TGTGCCAGCAGCCGCATCGGTAGCGGGAGTAGAGAGACCCAGTACTTC.

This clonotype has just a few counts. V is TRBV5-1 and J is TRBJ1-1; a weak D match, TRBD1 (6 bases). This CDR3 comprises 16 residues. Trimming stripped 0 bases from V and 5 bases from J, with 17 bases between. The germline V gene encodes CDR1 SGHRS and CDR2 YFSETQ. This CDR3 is CASSLVGQKKNTEAFF. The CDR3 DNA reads TGCGCCAGCAGCTTGGTTGGACAGAAGAAGAATACTGAAGCTTTCTTT.

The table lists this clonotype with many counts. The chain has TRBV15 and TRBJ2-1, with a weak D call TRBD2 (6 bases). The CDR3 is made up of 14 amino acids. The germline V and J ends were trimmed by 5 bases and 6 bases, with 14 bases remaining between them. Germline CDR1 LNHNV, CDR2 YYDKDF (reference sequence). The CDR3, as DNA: TGTGCCACCAGCGTTAGCGGCGGTATCAATGAGCAGTTCTTC. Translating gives CATSVSGGINEQFF. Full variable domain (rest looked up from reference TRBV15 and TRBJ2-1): DAMVIQNPRYQVTQFGKPVTLSCSQTLNHNVMYWYQQKSSQAPKLLFHYYDKDFNNEADTPDNFQSRRPNTSFCFLDIRSPGLGDTAMYLCATSVSGGINEQFFGPGTRLTVL.

This CDR3 reads CASSSTGSGNIQYF. CDR3 DNA: TGTGCCAGCAGTTCGACGGGGTCAGGGAACATTCAGTACTTC. V and J are TRBV28 and TRBJ2-4; D is perhaps TRBD1 or TRBD2 (5 bases each). The germline V gene encodes CDR1 MDHEN and CDR2 SYDVKM. The CDR3 sequence is 14 residues long. V shed 4 bases and J shed 7 bases, with 14 bases lying between them.

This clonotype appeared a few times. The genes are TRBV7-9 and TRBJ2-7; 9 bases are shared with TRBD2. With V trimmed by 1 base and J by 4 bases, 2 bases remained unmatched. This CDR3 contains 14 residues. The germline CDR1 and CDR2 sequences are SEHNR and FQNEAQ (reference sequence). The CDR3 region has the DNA TGTGCCAGCAGCTTAGTAGCGGGGGTTTACGAGCAGTACTTC. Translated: CASSLVAGVYEQYF.

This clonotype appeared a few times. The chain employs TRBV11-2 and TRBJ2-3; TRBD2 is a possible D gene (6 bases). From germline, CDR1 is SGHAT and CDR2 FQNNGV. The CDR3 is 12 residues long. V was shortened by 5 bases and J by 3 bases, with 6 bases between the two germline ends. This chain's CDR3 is CASSRETDTQYF. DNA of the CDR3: TGTGCCAGCAGCCGGGAGACAGATACGCAGTATTTT.

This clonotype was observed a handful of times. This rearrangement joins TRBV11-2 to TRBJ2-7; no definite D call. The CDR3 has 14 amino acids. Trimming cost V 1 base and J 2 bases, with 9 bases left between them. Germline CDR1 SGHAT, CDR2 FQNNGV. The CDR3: CASSLVRATYEQYF. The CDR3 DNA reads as TGTGCCAGCAGCTTAGTAAGAGCCACCTACGAGCAGTACTTC.

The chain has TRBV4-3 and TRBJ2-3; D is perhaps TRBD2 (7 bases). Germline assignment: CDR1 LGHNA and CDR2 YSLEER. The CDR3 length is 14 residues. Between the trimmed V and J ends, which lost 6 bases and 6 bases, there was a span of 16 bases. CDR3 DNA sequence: TGCGCCAGCAGTCTAGCGGTGGGGGCGGATACGCAGTATTTT. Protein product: CASSLAVGADTQYF.

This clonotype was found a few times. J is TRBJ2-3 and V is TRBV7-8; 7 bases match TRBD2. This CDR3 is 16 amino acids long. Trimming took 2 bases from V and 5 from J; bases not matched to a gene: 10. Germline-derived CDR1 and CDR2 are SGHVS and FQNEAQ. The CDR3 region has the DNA TGTGCCAGCAGCTTACAGACTAGCTGGAGTGGAGATACGCAGTATTTT. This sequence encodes CASSLQTSWSGDTQYF.

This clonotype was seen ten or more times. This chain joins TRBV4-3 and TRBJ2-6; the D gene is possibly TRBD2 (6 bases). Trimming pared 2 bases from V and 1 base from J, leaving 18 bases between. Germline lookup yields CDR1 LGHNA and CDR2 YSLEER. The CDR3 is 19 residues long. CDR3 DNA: TGCGCCAGCAGCCAACAGGTGCGGGGAAGGACTTCTGGGGCCAACGTCCTGACTTTC. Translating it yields CASSQQVRGRTSGANVLTF.

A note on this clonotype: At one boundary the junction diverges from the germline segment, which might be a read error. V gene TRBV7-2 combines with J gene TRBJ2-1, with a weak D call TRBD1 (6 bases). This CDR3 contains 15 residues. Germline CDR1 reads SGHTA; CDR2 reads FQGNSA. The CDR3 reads CAGSKGQSSYNEQFF. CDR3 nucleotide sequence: TGTGCCGGCAGCAAAGGACAGAGCTCCTACAATGAGCAGTTCTTC.

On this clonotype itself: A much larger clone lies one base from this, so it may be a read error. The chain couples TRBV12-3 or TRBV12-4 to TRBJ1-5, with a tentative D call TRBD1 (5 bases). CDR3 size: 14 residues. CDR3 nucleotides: TGTGCCAGCAGTTTTAGGGGTCGCAATCTGCCCCAGCATTTT. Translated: CASSFRGRNLPQHF.

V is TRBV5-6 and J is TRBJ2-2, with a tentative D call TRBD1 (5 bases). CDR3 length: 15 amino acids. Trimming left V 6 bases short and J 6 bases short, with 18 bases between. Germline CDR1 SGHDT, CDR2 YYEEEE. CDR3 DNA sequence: TGTGCCAGCACCCGACAGTCCGGTGGGGCCGGGGAGCTGTTTTTT. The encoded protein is CASTRQSGGAGELFF.

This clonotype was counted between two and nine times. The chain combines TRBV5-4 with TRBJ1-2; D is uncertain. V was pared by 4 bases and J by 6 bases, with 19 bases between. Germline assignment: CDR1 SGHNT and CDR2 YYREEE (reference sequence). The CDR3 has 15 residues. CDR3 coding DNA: TGTGCCAGCAGCCAACCGGGAGGGAAAAAGGATGGCTACACCTTC. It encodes CASSQPGGKKDGYTF.

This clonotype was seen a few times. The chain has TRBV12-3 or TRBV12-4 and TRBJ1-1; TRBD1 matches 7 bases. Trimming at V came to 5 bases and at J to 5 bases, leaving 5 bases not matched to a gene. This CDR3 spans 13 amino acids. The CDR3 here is CASSPYRGTEAFF. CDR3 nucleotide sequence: TGTGCCAGCAGTCCCTACAGGGGTACTGAAGCTTTCTTT.

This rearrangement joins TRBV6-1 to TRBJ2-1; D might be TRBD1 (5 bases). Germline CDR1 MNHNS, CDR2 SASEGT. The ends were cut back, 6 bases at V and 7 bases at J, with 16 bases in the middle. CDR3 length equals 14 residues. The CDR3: CASRRTSTENEQFF. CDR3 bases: TGTGCCAGCAGACGGACAAGCACGGAAAATGAGCAGTTCTTC.

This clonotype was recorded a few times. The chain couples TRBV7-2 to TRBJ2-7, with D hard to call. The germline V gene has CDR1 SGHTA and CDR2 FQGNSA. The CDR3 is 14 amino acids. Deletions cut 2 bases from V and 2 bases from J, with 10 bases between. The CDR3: CASSLSNTPYEQYF. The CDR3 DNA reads TGTGCCAGCAGCTTATCTAACACTCCCTACGAGCAGTACTTC.

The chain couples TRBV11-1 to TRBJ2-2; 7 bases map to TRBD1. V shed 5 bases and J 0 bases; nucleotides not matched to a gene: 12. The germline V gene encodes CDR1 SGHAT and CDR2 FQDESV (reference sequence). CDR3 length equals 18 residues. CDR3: CASSPMAVGTANTGELFF. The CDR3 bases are TGTGCCAGCAGCCCAATGGCGGTCGGGACAGCGAACACCGGGGAGCTGTTTTTT.

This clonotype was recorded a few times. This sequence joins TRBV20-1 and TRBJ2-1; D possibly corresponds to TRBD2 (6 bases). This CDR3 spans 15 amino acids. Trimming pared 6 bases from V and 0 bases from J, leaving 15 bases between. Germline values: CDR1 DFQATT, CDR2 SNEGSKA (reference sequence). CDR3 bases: TGCAGTGCACCCGCTAGCGCCCACTCCTACAATGAGCAGTTCTTC. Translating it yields CSAPASAHSYNEQFF.